Included here is one TCR beta chain sequence, with context. What it binds is unknown. This sample is drawn from a study of beta chain features in type 1 diabetes. The whole isolated RNA underwent reverse transcription, so sequencing captured expressed TCRB transcripts. Sequenced by immunoSEQ multiplex PCR; TCRdb stores in-frame clones only, minus some. The sample yields about 360,000 clones, approximately 12% seen once. The CDR3 loop spans 13 amino acids. V lost 6 bases and J lost 8, with 15 bases in between. Germline CDR1 and CDR2: WNHNN and SYGVQD (reference sequence). Study conclusions and caveats: There were fewer insertions and more deletions at the VDJ junctions of type 1 diabetes patients. In all four CD4+ subsets, TCRB CDR3 length was significantly, moderately reduced in type 1 diabetes.

The specimen was naive CD4+ T cells from blood. This TCR derives from a young woman with type 1 diabetes. The chain carries TRBV10-1 and TRBJ2-3; maybe TRBD1 (6 bases). CDR3: CASSGDTRATQYF. The CDR3 DNA reads as TGCGCCAGCAGCGGGGACACACGGGCTACGCAGTATTTT.